Following are 22 T cell receptor beta chains from one sample sequenced in a study of T cells in Graves' hyperthyroidism and ophthalmopathy. Amplified TCR beta CDR3 regions derived from RNA transcripts. HTBI primers were used for first-round RT-PCR of the TCR CDR3. TCRdb analysed the multiplex PCR reads with MiXCR anew, one entry per CDR3 protein. The table lists about 210,000 distinct CDR3 sequences, 18% of them singletons. The sample consisted of blood. Every receptor here comes from a man in his forties or fifties with Graves' hyperthyroidism.

Many counts were recorded for this clonotype. The chain has TRBV3-1 and TRBJ2-1, with 7 nucleotides matching TRBD1. This CDR3 spans 15 amino acids. V lost 1 base to trimming and J lost 2 bases; unmatched junction nucleotides: 2. Germline values: CDR1 LGHDT, CDR2 YNNKEL (reference sequence). CDR3 protein: CASSQGQGAYNEQFF. CDR3 bases: TGTGCCAGCAGCCAAGGACAGGGTGCCTACAATGAGCAGTTCTTC.

The chain joins TRBV27 to TRBJ2-7; 11 bases match TRBD2. CDR3 length: 16 residues. Trimming at V came to 3 bases and at J to 2 bases, leaving 6 bases not matched to a gene. CDR1 MNHEY and CDR2 SMNVEV come from the germline V gene (reference sequence). The CDR3 DNA follows: TGTGCCAGCAGTTTTATGAGTAGCGGGAGGGCCTACGAGCAGTACTTC. Translating it yields CASSFMSSGRAYEQYF.

In its sample, this clonotype was seen many times. The CDR3 sequence: CSARGVGQVSTDTQYF. CDR3 nucleotide sequence: TGCAGTGCTAGAGGAGTGGGACAGGTCTCCACAGATACGCAGTATTTT. This sequence joins TRBV20-1 and TRBJ2-3, with TRBD1 matching over 8 bases. The CDR3 totals 16 residues. Germline trimming cut 1 base from V and 2 bases from J; bases unmatched to any gene: 8. Germline V gene data show CDR1 as DFQATT and CDR2 as SNEGSKA (reference sequence).

V and J are TRBV4-3 and TRBJ2-2; tentatively, D is TRBD2 (5 bases). The CDR3 is 15 amino acids. Germline CDR1 reads LGHNA; CDR2 reads YSLEER. The V gene lost 0 bases and the J gene lost 6 bases, with 11 bases spanning the gap. The CDR3 DNA reads as TGCGCCAGCAGCCAAGATTCGGGCGGGTCCGGGGAGCTGTTTTTT. Protein sequence: CASSQDSGGSGELFF.

The sample holds many counts of this clonotype. The J gene is TRBJ2-2, the V gene TRBV10-1; TRBD1 matches at 8 bases. In germline, CDR1 is WNHNN, CDR2 SYGVQD (reference sequence). V dropped 5 bases and J dropped 4; count of bases not matched to a gene: 6. The CDR3 sequence is 15 residues long. CDR3 bases: TGCGCCAGCAGTCCGACAGGGGTATTCACCGGGGAGCTGTTTTTT. Amino acid sequence: CASSPTGVFTGELFF.

V usage is TRBV5-5 and J usage is TRBJ1-4; tentative D call: TRBD1 (6 bases). The CDR3 extends over 16 amino acids. V was shortened by 4 bases and J by 3 bases, with 16 bases between the two germline ends. In germline, CDR1 is SGHKS, CDR2 YYEKEE (reference sequence). The CDR3 loop is CASSAGNRAANEKLFF. The CDR3 coding sequence is TGTGCCAGCAGCGCTGGGAACAGGGCTGCTAATGAAAAACTGTTTTTT.

The chain carries TRBV5-1 and TRBJ2-7, with D possibly being TRBD1 (6 bases). The germline CDR1 and CDR2 sequences are SGHRS and YFSETQ. V was trimmed by 7 bases and J by 5 bases, leaving 22 bases between them. CDR3 length: 15 residues. The DNA of the CDR3 is TGCGCCAGCGGCTCCGTAGAAGGGGGAGTGGACGAGCAGTACTTC. Translated: CASGSVEGGVDEQYF.

This clonotype was counted ten times or more. The chain uses TRBV28 and TRBJ2-2; maybe TRBD2 (7 bases). This CDR3 comprises 17 residues. Germline CDR1 is MDHEN and CDR2 is SYDVKM. V dropped 3 bases and J dropped 2 bases, with 16 bases sitting between them. In DNA, the CDR3 is TGTGCCAGCAGTTTGGGGGGCGGGGGAGTAAACACCGGGGAGCTGTTTTTT. Its protein is CASSLGGGGVNTGELFF.

In its sample, this clonotype was seen many times. The chain is built from TRBV20-1 and TRBJ1-4; D uncertain. CDR3 length equals 11 residues. Germline V gives CDR1 DFQATT, CDR2 SNEGSKA (reference sequence). The germline V and J ends were trimmed by 1 base and 8 bases, with 5 bases remaining between them. The CDR3 here is CSARGPEKLFF. The CDR3 DNA reads as TGCAGTGCTAGAGGACCCGAAAAACTGTTTTTT.

The sample holds a few counts of this clonotype. The chain links TRBV10-1 to TRBJ2-7; TRBD1 matches at 9 bases. The J segment lost 3 bases and the V segment lost 6 bases, leaving 15 bases of the junction unmatched. This CDR3 has 17 amino acids. Germline assignment: CDR1 WNHNN and CDR2 SYGVQD (reference sequence). This CDR3 is CASRSSGTGIAIYEQYF. The DNA for the CDR3 is TGCGCCAGCAGATCCTCCGGGACAGGGATAGCGATCTACGAGCAGTACTTC.

Comment on this clonotype: One end of the junction varies from germline; a read error may be responsible. The chain has TRBV6-1 and TRBJ1-1; D uncertain. From germline, CDR1 is MNHNS and CDR2 SASEGT. CDR3 length equals 13 residues. The CDR3 DNA reads TGTGCCAGCATCCAAACTGGCGGCACTGAAGCTTACTTT. It specifies CASIQTGGTEAYF.

The chain uses TRBV27 and TRBJ1-3, with D uncertain. Per the germline V gene, CDR1 is MNHEY and CDR2 is SMNVEV (reference sequence). This CDR3 contains 15 residues. Trimming pared 0 bases from V and 2 bases from J, leaving 8 bases between. The CDR3 loop reads CASSLSYGAGNTIYF. In nucleotides, the CDR3 is TGTGCCAGCAGTTTATCATATGGGGCTGGAAACACCATATATTTT.

On this clonotype: A much larger clone differs by one base, so this may be a read error. The chain carries TRBV3-1 and TRBJ1-2, with D maybe TRBD1 (6 bases). The germline V and J ends were trimmed by 10 bases and 2 bases, with 14 bases remaining between them. The CDR3 is 13 amino acids. CDR1 and CDR2 from the germline V gene are LGHDT and YNNKEL (reference sequence). CDR3 nucleotides: TGTGCCAACAGTCTAGGACAGAACTATGGCTACACCTTC. It yields the protein CANSLGQNYGYTF.

This clonotype was recorded many times. J is TRBJ1-2 and V is TRBV28, with TRBD1 matching over 9 bases. V lost 6 bases to trimming and J lost 4 bases; unmatched junction nucleotides: 15. CDR3 length: 17 amino acids. Germline V gene data show CDR1 as MDHEN and CDR2 as SYDVKM. The CDR3 here is CASSFMGQGGGIYGYTF. In nucleotides, the CDR3 is TGTGCCAGCAGCTTTATGGGACAGGGAGGGGGTATCTATGGCTACACCTTC.

Details on this clonotype: This may be a read error: a much more frequent sequence differs by one nucleotide. The rearrangement uses TRBV7-3 and TRBJ1-5; weak D call: TRBD1 (5 bases). V lost 2 bases, J lost 1 base, and 24 bases lay in between. The germline gives CDR1 SGHTA, CDR2 FQGTGA. There are 20 residues in the CDR3. The CDR3 nucleotides are TGTGCCAGCAGCTTAGCTTCAAGGGGACGGGGGTTAACCAGCAATCAGCCCCAGCATTTT. Translation: CASSLASRGRGLTSNQPQHF.

This clonotype was found many times. This rearrangement joins TRBV3-1 to TRBJ1-5, with a tentative D call TRBD1 (5 bases). V lost 1 base to trimming and J lost 2 bases, with 15 bases between them. CDR3 size: 17 residues. CDR1 and CDR2 from the germline V gene are LGHDT and YNNKEL (reference sequence). The CDR3 DNA reads TGTGCCAGCAGCCAAGGGGTAGGGGCGGGTGGCAATCAGCCCCAGCATTTT. This encodes CASSQGVGAGGNQPQHF.

Many counts were recorded for this clonotype. The rearrangement links TRBV20-1 to TRBJ2-1, with D maybe TRBD2 (6 bases). The germline V gene encodes CDR1 DFQATT and CDR2 SNEGSKA (reference sequence). The CDR3 loop spans 16 amino acids. V was cut by 2 bases and J by 1 base, with 15 bases left in between. CDR3 region: CSARSMRGYSYNEQFF. The CDR3, as DNA: TGCAGTGCTAGATCCATGCGGGGTTATTCCTACAATGAGCAGTTCTTC.

Many counts were recorded for this clonotype. This rearrangement joins TRBV18 to TRBJ2-3, with 8 bases matching TRBD2. This CDR3 has 15 amino acids. Germline trimming cut 4 bases from V and 2 bases from J; bases unmatched to any gene: 5. Germline V lookup: CDR1 KGHSH, CDR2 LQKENI. CDR3 in DNA: TGTGCCAGCTCACTTCGACTAGCGTACACAGATACGCAGTATTTT. Encoded protein: CASSLRLAYTDTQYF.

This chain links TRBV6-2 or TRBV6-3 with TRBJ1-1, with TRBD1 as a possible D gene (5 bases). The length of the CDR3 is 14 residues. CDR1 and CDR2 from the germline V gene are MNHEY and SVGEGT. The V end lost 2 bases, the J end lost 5 bases, and 12 bases lay between the germline ends. This CDR3 is CASSYGQGWTEAFF. The DNA of the CDR3 is TGTGCCAGCAGTTACGGGCAGGGTTGGACTGAAGCTTTCTTT.

In this sample, this clonotype turned up a few times. V usage is TRBV2 and J usage is TRBJ1-2, with TRBD1 matching over 8 bases. The CDR3 runs 15 residues. Germline V gene lookup returns CDR1 SNHLY and CDR2 FYNNEI. The V segment lost 8 bases and the J segment 7 bases; nucleotides outside the gene matches: 15. The CDR3 DNA is TGTGCCAGCGCAGGACAGGGAGGCATAGGATCTGGCTACACCTTC. Its protein product is CASAGQGGIGSGYTF.

Here the CDR3 reads CASSVLWAGELFF. The DNA of the CDR3 is TGTGCCAGCAGCGTGCTTTGGGCCGGGGAGCTGTTTTTT. The chain recombines TRBV5-6 with TRBJ2-2, with unresolved D. V was trimmed by 4 bases and J by 6 bases, leaving 10 bases between them. This CDR3 region has 13 residues. From germline, CDR1 is SGHDT and CDR2 YYEEEE.

This sequence joins TRBV28 and TRBJ1-1; D not resolved. Germline loops: CDR1 MDHEN, CDR2 SYDVKM. V lost 6 bases and J 0 bases, leaving 8 bases between the germline ends. There are 13 residues in the CDR3. The CDR3 here is CASRYRMNTEAFF. The CDR3 bases are TGTGCCAGCAGATATCGAATGAACACTGAAGCTTTCTTT.